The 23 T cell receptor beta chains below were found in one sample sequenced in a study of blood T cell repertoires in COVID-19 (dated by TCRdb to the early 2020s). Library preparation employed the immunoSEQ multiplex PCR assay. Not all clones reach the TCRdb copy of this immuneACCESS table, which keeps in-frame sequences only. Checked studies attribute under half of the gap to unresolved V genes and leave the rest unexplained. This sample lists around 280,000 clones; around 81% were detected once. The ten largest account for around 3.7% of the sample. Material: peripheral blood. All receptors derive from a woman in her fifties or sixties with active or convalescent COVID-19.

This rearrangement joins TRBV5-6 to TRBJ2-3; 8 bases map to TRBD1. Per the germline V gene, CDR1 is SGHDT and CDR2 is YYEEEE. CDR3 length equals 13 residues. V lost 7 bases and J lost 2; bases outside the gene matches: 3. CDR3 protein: CASADRDTDTQYF. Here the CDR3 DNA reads TGTGCCAGCGCGGACAGGGACACAGATACGCAGTATTTT.

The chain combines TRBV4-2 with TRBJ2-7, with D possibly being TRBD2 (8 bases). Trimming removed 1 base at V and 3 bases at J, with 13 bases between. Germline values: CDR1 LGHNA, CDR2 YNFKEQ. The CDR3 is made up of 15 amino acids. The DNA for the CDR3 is TGTGCCAGCAGCCAAGTAGCGGGACAGTACTACGAGCAGTACTTC. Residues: CASSQVAGQYYEQYF.

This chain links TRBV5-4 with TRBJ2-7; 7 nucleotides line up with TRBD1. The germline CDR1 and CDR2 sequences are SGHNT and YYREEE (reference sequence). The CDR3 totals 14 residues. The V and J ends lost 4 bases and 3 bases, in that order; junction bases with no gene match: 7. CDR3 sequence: CASSHQTGDYEQYF. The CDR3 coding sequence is TGTGCCAGCAGCCACCAAACAGGGGACTACGAGCAGTACTTC.

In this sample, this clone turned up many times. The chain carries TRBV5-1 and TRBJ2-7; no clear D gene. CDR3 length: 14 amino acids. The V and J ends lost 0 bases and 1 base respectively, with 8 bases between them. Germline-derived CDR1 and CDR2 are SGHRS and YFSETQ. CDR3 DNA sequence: TGCGCCAGCAGCTTGGGACTGGGTTCCTACGAGCAGTACTTC. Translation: CASSLGLGSYEQYF.

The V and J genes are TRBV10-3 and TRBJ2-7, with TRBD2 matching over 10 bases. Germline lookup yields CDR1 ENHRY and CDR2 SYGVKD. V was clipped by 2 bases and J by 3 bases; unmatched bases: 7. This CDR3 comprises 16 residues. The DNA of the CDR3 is TGTGCCATCAGTGAGGTTTCTAGCGGGGGAGACTACGAGCAGTACTTC. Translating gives CAISEVSSGGDYEQYF.

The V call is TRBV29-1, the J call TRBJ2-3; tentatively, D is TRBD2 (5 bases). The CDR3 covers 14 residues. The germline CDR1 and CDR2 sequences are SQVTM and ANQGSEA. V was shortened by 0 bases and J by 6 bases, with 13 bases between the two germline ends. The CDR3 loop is CSVEEGSGMDTQYF. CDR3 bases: TGCAGCGTTGAAGAAGGGTCCGGGATGGATACGCAGTATTTT.

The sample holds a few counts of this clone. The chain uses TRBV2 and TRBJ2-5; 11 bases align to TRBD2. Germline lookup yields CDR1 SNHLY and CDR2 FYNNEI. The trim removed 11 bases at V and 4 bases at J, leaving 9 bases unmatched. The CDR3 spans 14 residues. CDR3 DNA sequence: TGTGCCCGCCGACTAGCGGGACGTGGAGAGACCCAGTACTTC. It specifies CARRLAGRGETQYF.

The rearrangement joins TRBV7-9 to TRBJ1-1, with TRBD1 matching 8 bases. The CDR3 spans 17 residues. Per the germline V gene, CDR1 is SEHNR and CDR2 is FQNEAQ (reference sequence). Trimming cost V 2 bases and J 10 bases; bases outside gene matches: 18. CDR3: CASSLTRGRKGGGVAFF. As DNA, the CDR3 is TGTGCCAGCAGCTTAACCAGGGGGCGAAAAGGTGGTGGAGTAGCTTTCTTT.

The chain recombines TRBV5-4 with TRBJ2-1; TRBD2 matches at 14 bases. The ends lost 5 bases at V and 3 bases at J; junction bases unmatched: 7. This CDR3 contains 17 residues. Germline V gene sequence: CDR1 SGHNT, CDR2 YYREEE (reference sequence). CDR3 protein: CASSPGLAGGLYNEQFF. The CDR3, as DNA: TGTGCCAGCAGTCCCGGACTAGCGGGGGGCCTCTACAATGAGCAGTTCTTC.

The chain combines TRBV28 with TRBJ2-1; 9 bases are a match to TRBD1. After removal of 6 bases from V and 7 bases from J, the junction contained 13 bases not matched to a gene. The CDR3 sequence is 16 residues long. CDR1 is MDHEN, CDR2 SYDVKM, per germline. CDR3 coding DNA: TGTGCCAGCAGCACGCTTCCGGGACAGGGTCGAAATGAGCAGTTCTTC. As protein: CASSTLPGQGRNEQFF. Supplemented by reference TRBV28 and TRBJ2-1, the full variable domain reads DVKVTQSSRYLVKRTGEKVFLECVQDMDHENMFWYRQDPGLGLRLIYFSYDVKMKEKGDIPEGYSVSREKKERFSLILESASTNQTSMYLCASSTLPGQGRNEQFFGPGTRLTVL.

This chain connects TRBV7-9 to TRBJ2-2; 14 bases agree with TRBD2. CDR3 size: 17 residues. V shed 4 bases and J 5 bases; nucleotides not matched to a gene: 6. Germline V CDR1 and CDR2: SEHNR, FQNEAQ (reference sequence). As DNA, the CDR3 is TGTGCCAGCAGCTCTTGGACTAGCGGGAGGATAACCGGGGAGCTGTTTTTT. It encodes CASSSWTSGRITGELFF. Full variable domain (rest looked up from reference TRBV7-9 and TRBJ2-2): DTGVSQNPRHKITKRGQNVTFRCDPISEHNRLYWYRQTLGQGPEFLTYFQNEAQLEKSRLLSDRFSAERPKGSFSTLEIQRTEQGDSAMYLCASSSWTSGRITGELFFGEGSRLTVL.

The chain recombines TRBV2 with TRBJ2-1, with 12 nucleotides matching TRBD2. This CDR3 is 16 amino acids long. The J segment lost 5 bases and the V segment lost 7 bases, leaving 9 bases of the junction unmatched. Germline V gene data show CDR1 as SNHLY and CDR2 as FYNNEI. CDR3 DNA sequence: TGTGCCAGCAAATCGTGGACTAGCGGGGTAAACAATGAGCAGTTCTTC. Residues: CASKSWTSGVNNEQFF.

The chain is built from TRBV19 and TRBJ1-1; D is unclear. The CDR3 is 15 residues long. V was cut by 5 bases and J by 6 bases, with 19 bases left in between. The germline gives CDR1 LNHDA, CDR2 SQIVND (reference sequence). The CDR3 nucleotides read TGTGCCAGTAGTTCAGACGCGAGGTCGGAGGCTGAAGCTTTCTTT. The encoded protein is CASSSDARSEAEAFF.

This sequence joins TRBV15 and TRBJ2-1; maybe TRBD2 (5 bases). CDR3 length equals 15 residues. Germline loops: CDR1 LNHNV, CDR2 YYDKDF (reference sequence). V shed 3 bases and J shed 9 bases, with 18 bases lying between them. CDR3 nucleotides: TGTGCCACCAGCAGGGACTCTCCGGTAGTGGGTGAGCAGTTCTTC. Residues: CATSRDSPVVGEQFF.

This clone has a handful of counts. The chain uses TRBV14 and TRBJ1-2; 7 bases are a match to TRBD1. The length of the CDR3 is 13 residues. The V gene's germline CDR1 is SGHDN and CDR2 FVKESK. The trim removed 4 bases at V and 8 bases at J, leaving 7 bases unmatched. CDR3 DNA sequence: TGTGCCAGCAGCCCCCGGCAGGGGGACGGCTACACCTTC. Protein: CASSPRQGDGYTF.

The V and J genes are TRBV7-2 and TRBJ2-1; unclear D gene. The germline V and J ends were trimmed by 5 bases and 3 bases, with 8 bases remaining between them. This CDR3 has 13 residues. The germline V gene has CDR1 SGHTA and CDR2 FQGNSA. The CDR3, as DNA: TGTGCCAGCAGCCCCCACAGCTACAATGAGCAGTTCTTC. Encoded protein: CASSPHSYNEQFF.

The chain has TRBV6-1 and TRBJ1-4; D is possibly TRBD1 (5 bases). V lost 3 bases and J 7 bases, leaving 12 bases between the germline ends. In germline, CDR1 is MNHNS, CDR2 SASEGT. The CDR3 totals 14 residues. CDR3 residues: CASSDGPGGEKLFF. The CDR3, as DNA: TGTGCCAGCAGTGATGGACCCGGGGGTGAAAAACTGTTTTTT.

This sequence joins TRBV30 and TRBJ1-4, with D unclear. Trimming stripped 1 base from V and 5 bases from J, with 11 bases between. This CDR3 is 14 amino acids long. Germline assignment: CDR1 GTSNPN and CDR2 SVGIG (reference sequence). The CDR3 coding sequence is TGTGCCTGGAGTGATCTAGGAGGGAATGAAAAACTGTTTTTT. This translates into CAWSDLGGNEKLFF.

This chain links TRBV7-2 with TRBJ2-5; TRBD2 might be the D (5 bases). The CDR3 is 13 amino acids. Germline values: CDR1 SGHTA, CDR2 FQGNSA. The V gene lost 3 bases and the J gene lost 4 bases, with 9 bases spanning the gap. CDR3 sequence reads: CASSFPGIETQYF. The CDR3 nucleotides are TGTGCCAGCAGCTTCCCGGGGATAGAGACCCAGTACTTC.

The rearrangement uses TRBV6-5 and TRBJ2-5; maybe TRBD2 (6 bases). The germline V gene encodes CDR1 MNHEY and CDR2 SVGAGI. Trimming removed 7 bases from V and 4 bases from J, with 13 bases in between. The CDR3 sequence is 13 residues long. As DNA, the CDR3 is TGTGCCAGCACCTTTCAGGGAGGAGAGACCCAGTACTTC. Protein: CASTFQGGETQYF.

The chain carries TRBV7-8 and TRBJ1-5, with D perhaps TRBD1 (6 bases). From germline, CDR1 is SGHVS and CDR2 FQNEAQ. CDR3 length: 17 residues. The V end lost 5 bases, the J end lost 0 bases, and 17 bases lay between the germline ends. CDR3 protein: CASSLLVWGPSNQPQHF. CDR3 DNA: TGTGCCAGCAGCCTCCTTGTTTGGGGGCCTAGCAATCAGCCCCAGCATTTT.

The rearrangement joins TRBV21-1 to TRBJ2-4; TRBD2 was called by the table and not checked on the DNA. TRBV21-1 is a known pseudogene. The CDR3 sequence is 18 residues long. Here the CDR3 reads CASSKAGGPGREKNIQYF. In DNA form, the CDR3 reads TGTGCCAGCAGCAAAGCTGGGGGCCCGGGGCGGGAGAAAAACATTCAGTACTTC.

CDR3 sequence (DNA): TGTGCTAGTGCTACCGCGGGGGGGGCCACAGATACGCAGTATTTT. This sequence encodes CASATAGGATDTQYF. V gene TRBV12-5 combines with J gene TRBJ2-3; the match to TRBD2 covers 9 bases. This CDR3 spans 15 amino acids. Germline V gives CDR1 LGHNT, CDR2 FRNRAP. V was clipped by 7 bases and J by 2 bases; unmatched bases: 7.